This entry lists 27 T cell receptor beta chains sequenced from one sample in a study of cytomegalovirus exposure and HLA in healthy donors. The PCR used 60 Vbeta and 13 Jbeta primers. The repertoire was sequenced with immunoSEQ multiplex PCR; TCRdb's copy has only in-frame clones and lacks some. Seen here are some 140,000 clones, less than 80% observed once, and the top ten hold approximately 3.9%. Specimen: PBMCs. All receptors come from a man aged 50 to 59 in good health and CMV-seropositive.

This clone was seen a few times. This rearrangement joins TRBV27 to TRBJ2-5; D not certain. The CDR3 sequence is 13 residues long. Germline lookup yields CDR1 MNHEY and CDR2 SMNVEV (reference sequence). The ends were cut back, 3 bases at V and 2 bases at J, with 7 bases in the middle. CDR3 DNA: TGTGCCAGCAGTTTCCAGATTCAAGAGACCCAGTACTTC. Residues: CASSFQIQETQYF.

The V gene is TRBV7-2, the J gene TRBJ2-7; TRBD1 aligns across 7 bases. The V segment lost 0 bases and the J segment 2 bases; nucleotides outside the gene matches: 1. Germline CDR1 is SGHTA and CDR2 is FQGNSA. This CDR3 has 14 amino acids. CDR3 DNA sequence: TGTGCCAGCAGCTTAGCGGGACAGACCTACGAGCAGTACTTC. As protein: CASSLAGQTYEQYF.

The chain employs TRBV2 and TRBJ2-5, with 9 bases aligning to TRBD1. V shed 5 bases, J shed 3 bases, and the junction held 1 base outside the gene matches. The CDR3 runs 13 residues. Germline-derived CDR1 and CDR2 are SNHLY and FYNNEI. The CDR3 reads CASSTGGKETQYF. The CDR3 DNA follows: TGTGCCAGCAGTACAGGGGGCAAAGAGACCCAGTACTTC.

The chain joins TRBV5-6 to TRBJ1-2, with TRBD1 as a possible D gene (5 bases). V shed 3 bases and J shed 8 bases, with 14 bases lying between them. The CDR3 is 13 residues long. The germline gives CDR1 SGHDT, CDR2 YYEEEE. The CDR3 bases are TGTGCCAGCAGCTGGGGGGAAAGGGAAGGCTACACCTTC. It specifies CASSWGEREGYTF.

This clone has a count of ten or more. Here the CDR3 reads CASSHLSGRNTGELFF. CDR3 DNA sequence: TGTGCCAGCAGCCACCTCAGCGGGAGAAACACCGGGGAGCTGTTTTTT. V and J are TRBV4-2 and TRBJ2-2; 8 bases are a match to TRBD2. This CDR3 contains 16 residues. J gave up 2 bases and V 3 bases, and 5 bases lay outside the gene matches. Germline CDR1 reads LGHNA; CDR2 reads YNFKEQ.

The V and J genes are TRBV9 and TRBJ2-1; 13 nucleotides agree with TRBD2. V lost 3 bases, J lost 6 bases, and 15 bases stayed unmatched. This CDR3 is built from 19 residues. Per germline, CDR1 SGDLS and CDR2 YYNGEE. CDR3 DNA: TGTGCCAGCAGCGAGACGATAACTAGCGGGGGGGCCAGGGGCAATGAGCAGTTCTTC. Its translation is CASSETITSGGARGNEQFF.

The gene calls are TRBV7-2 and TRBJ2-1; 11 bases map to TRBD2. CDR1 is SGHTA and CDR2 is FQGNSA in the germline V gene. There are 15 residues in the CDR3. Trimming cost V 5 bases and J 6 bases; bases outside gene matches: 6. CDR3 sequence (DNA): TGTGCCAGCAGCCTCACTAGCGGGAGATTCAATGAGCAGTTCTTC. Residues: CASSLTSGRFNEQFF.

CDR3 amino acids: CASSPRTGQGTGANVLTF. As DNA, the CDR3 is TGTGCCAGTAGTCCTAGGACCGGCCAGGGTACTGGGGCCAACGTCCTGACTTTC. The gene calls are TRBV19 and TRBJ2-6; TRBD1 is a possible D gene (5 bases). V dropped 5 bases and J dropped 2 bases, with 19 bases sitting between them. CDR1 and CDR2 from the germline V gene are LNHDA and SQIVND (reference sequence). This CDR3 contains 18 residues. Combining the CDR3 with reference TRBV19 and TRBJ2-6 gives the whole variable domain DGGITQSPKYLFRKEGQNVTLSCEQNLNHDAMYWYRQDPGQGLRLIYYSQIVNDFQKGDIAEGYSVSREKKESFPLTVTSAQKNPTAFYLCASSPRTGQGTGANVLTFGAGSRLTVL.

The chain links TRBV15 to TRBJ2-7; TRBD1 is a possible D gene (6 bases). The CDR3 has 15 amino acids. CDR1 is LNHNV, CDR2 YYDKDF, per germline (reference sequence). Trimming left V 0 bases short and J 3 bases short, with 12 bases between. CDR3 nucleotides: TGTGCCACCAGCAGAGATCCTGGCAGGGGCTACGAGCAGTACTTC. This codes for CATSRDPGRGYEQYF.

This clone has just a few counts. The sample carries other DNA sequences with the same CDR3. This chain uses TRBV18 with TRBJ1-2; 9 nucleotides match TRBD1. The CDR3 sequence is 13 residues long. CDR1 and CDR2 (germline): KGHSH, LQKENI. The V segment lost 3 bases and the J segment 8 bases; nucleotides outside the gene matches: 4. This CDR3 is CASSPGQGAGYTF. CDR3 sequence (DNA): TGTGCCAGCTCACCGGGACAGGGAGCCGGCTACACCTTC.

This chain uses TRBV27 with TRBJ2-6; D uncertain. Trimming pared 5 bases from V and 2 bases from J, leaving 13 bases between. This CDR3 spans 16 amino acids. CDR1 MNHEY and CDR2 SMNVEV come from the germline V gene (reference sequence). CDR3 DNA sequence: TGTGCCAGCAGTACGACAAATTCCCCTGGGGCCAACGTCCTGACTTTC. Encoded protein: CASSTTNSPGANVLTF.

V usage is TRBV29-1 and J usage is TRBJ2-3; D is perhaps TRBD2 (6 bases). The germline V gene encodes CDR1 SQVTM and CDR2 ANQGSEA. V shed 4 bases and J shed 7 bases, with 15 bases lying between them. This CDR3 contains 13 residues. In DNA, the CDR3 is TGCAGCGTTGGGGACTTGGGGTATAATACGCAGTATTTT. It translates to CSVGDLGYNTQYF.

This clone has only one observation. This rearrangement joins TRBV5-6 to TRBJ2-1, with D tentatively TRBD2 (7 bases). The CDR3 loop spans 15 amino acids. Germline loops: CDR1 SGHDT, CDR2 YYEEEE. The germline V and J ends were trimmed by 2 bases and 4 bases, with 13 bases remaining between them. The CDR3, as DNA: TGTGCCAGCAGCTTAAGGGGGGGACAATACAATGAGCAGTTCTTC. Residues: CASSLRGGQYNEQFF.

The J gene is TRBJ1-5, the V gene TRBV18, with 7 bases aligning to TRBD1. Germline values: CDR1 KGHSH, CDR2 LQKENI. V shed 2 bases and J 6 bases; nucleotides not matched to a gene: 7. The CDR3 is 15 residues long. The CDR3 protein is CASSPVGGGGQPQHF. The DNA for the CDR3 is TGTGCCAGCTCACCAGTAGGGGGCGGTGGTCAGCCCCAGCATTTT.

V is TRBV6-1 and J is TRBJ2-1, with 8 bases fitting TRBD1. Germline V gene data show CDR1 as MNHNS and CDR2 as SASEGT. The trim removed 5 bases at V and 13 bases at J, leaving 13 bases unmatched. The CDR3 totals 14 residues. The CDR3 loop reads CASSTTGQGLIQFF. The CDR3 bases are TGTGCCAGCAGTACCACCGGACAGGGCCTTATACAGTTCTTC.

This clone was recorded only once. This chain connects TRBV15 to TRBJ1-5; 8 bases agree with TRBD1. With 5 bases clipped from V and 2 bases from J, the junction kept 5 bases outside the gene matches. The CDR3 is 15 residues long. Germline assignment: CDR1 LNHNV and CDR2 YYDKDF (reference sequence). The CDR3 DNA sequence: TGTGCCACCAGCGGAACGGGACAGGGCAATCAGCCCCAGCATTTT. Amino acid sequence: CATSGTGQGNQPQHF.

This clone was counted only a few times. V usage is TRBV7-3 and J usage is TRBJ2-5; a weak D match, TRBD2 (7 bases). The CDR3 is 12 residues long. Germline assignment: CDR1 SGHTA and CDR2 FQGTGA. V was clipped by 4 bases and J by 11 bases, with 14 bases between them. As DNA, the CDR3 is TGTGCCAGCAGCTCGGGGGGCGGGGAGCAGTACTTC. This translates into CASSSGGGEQYF.

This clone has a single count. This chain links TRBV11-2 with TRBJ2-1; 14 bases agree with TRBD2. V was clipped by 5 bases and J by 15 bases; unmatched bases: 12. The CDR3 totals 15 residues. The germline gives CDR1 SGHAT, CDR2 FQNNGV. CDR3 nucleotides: TGTGCCAGCAGCGAGGGACTAGCGGGAGCTCCTTTCCCGTTCTTC. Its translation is CASSEGLAGAPFPFF. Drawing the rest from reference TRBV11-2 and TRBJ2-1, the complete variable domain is EAGVAQSPRYKIIEKRQSVAFWCNPISGHATLYWYQQILGQGPKLLIQFQNNGVVDDSQLPKDRFSAERLKGVDSTLKIQPAKLEDSAVYLCASSEGLAGAPFPFFGPGTRLTVL.

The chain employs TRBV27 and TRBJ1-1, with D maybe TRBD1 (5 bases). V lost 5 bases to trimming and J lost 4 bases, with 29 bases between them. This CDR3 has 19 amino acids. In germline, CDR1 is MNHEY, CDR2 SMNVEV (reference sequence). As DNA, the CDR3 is TGTGCCAGCAGTCCACGAACCGGGGAAGTTTTGCCGGGGGGCACTGAAGCTTTCTTT. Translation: CASSPRTGEVLPGGTEAFF.

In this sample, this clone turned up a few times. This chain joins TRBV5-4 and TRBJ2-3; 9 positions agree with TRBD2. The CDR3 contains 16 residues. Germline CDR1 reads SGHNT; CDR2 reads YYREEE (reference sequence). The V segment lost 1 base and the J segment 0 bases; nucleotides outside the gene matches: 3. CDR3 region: CASSLSSGASTDTQYF. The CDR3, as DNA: TGTGCCAGCAGCTTGTCTAGCGGGGCTAGCACAGATACGCAGTATTTT.

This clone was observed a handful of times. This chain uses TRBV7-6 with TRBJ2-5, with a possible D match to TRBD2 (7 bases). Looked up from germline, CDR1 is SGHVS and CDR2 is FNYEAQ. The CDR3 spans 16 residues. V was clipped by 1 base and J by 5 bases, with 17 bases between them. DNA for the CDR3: TGTGCCAGCAGCTTAGGGGCCCCAGGGAGGGGGGAGACCCAGTACTTC. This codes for CASSLGAPGRGETQYF.

CDR3 sequence reads: CASSLEGQGGGYGYTF. DNA for the CDR3: TGTGCCAGCAGCTTAGAGGGACAGGGTGGGGGCTATGGCTACACCTTC. The rearrangement joins TRBV7-2 to TRBJ1-2, with 9 nucleotides matching TRBD1. The junction had 7 bases not matched to a gene; V was cut back by 1 base and J by 4 bases. Germline V CDR1 and CDR2: SGHTA, FQGNSA. This CDR3 comprises 16 residues. Filled out from reference TRBV7-2 and TRBJ1-2, the complete variable domain reads GAGVSQSPSNKVTEKGKDVELRCDPISGHTALYWYRQSLGQGLEFLIYFQGNSAPDKSGLPSDRFSAERTGGSVSTLTIQRTQQEDSAVYLCASSLEGQGGGYGYTFGSGTRLTVV.

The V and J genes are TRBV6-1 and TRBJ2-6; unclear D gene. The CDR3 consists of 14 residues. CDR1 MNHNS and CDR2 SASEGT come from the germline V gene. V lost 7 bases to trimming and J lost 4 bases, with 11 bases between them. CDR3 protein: CASIYGSGANVLTF. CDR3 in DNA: TGTGCCAGCATATATGGCTCCGGGGCCAACGTCCTGACTTTC.

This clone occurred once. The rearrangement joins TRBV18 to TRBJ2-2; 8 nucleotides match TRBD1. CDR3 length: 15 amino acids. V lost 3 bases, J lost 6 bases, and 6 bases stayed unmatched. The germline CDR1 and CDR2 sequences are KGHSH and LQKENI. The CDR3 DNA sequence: TGTGCCAGCTCACCCGGACAGGGAGCGTCCGGGGAGCTGTTTTTT. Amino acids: CASSPGQGASGELFF.

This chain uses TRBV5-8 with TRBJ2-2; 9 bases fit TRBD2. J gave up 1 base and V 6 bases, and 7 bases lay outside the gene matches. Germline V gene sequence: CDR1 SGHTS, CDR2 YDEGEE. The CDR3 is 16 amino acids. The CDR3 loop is CASIYTSGWNTGELFF. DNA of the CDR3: TGTGCCAGCATTTATACTAGCGGGTGGAACACCGGGGAGCTGTTTTTT.

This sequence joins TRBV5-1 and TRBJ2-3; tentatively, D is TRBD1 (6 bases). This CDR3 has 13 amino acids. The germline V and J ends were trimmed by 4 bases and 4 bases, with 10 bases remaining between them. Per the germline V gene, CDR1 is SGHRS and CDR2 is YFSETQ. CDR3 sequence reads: CASSPRGSDTQYF. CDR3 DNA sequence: TGCGCCAGCAGCCCCAGGGGCTCAGATACGCAGTATTTT.

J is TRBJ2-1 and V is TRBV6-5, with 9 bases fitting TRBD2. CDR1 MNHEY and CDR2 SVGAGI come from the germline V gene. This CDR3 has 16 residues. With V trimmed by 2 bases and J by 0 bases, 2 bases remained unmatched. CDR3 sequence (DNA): TGTGCCAGCAGTTACGGCGGGAGGGCCTCCTACAATGAGCAGTTCTTC. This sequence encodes CASSYGGRASYNEQFF.